These T cell receptor beta chains were read from a single sample in a study of blood T cells in healthy people across ages. A single record per CDR3 protein comes from TCRdb applying MiXCR to the 5' RACE reads. Of over 1,200,000 distinct CDR3 sequences in the sample, 55% to 75% were seen once. The sequenced sample consisted of blood. These receptors came from a man younger than 30 in good health. Each CDR3 is given with its conserved first and last residue. The order of the fields is D gene, clone size, V gene, J gene, CDR3 protein, CDR3 DNA. D genes are given only for firm matches. Some rows have no size entry. The others give once, few or many, or a class for an expanded clone.

d_gene: .
abundance: .
v_gene: TRBV27
j_gene: TRBJ2-1
CDR3aa: CASSPHRDGYNYEQFF
CDR3nt: TGTGCCAGCAGTCCTCACAGGGATGGATACAACTATGAGCAGTTCTTC

d_gene: .
abundance: .
v_gene: TRBV4-2
j_gene: TRBJ2-2
CDR3aa: CASSQAPEVAGELFF
CDR3nt: TGTGCCAGCAGCCAAGCTCCAGAGGTGGCCGGGGAGCTGTTTTTT

d_gene: TRBD2
abundance: few
v_gene: TRBV28
j_gene: TRBJ2-3
CDR3aa: CASSLASGIKTDTQYF
CDR3nt: TGTGCCAGCAGTCTTGCGAGCGGGATTAAAACAGATACGCAGTATTTT

d_gene: TRBD1
abundance: .
v_gene: TRBV5-6
j_gene: TRBJ1-6
CDR3aa: CASSLGGQYYNSPLHF
CDR3nt: TGTGCCAGCAGCTTGGGGGGACAGTACTATAATTCACCCCTCCACTTT

d_gene: .
abundance: .
v_gene: TRBV10-2
j_gene: TRBJ2-3
CDR3aa: CASRGYREGSTDTQYF
CDR3nt: TGCGCCAGCAGGGGATACAGGGAAGGTTCAACAGATACGCAGTATTTT

d_gene: TRBD2
abundance: .
v_gene: TRBV5-5
j_gene: TRBJ2-3
CDR3aa: CASSLDGERGSTDTQYF
CDR3nt: TGTGCCAGCAGCTTGGATGGCGAGCGGGGCAGCACAGATACGCAGTATTTT

d_gene: TRBD2
abundance: .
v_gene: TRBV9
j_gene: TRBJ2-3
CDR3aa: CASSSGNPTDTQYF
CDR3nt: TGTGCCAGCAGCAGCGGGAACCCCACAGATACGCAGTATTTT

d_gene: TRBD1
abundance: .
v_gene: TRBV6-2/TRBV6-3
j_gene: TRBJ1-6
CDR3aa: CASRKGQGNSPLHF
CDR3nt: TGTGCCAGCAGAAAAGGACAGGGGAATTCACCCCTCCACTTT

d_gene: .
abundance: .
v_gene: TRBV10-1
j_gene: TRBJ1-2
CDR3aa: CASREDETGSGYGYTF
CDR3nt: TGCGCCAGCAGAGAGGATGAGACAGGATCGGGCTATGGCTACACCTTC

d_gene: TRBD1
abundance: few
v_gene: TRBV27
j_gene: TRBJ1-4
CDR3aa: CASSLKGTGEKLFF
CDR3nt: TGTGCCAGCAGTTTAAAAGGGACAGGGGAAAAACTGTTTTTT

d_gene: .
abundance: many
v_gene: TRBV29-1
j_gene: TRBJ2-7
CDR3aa: CSVEPTTHEQYF
CDR3nt: TGCAGCGTTGAACCCACCACACACGAGCAGTACTTC

d_gene: TRBD1
abundance: .
v_gene: TRBV28
j_gene: TRBJ1-1
CDR3aa: CASSLRLQGLMNTEAFF
CDR3nt: TGTGCCAGCAGTTTAAGATTACAGGGGTTGATGAACACTGAAGCTTTCTTT

d_gene: .
abundance: .
v_gene: TRBV14
j_gene: TRBJ2-4
CDR3aa: CASSQAGYHIQYF
CDR3nt: TGTGCCAGCAGCCAAGCAGGGTACCACATTCAGTACTTC

d_gene: .
abundance: .
v_gene: TRBV6-6
j_gene: TRBJ2-7
CDR3aa: CASTQQGNGYEQYF
CDR3nt: TGTGCCAGCACCCAACAGGGAAATGGGTACGAGCAGTACTTC

d_gene: .
abundance: few
v_gene: TRBV20-1
j_gene: TRBJ2-7
CDR3aa: CSASYQRGYEQYF
CDR3nt: TGCAGTGCTAGTTACCAACGGGGTTACGAGCAGTACTTC

d_gene: .
abundance: .
v_gene: TRBV4-3
j_gene: TRBJ2-4
CDR3aa: CASSQVWIGVGENIQYF
CDR3nt: TGCGCCAGCAGCCAAGTTTGGATAGGGGTAGGCGAAAACATTCAGTACTTC

d_gene: .
abundance: .
v_gene: TRBV10-3
j_gene: TRBJ1-5
CDR3aa: CAISEGLFSNQPQHF
CDR3nt: TGTGCCATCAGTGAAGGGCTCTTTAGCAATCAGCCCCAGCATTTT

d_gene: .
abundance: .
v_gene: TRBV4-3
j_gene: TRBJ2-1
CDR3aa: CASSPLLHRNRGNEQFF
CDR3nt: TGCGCCAGCAGCCCTCTTCTCCACCGAAATAGGGGCAATGAGCAGTTCTTC

d_gene: .
abundance: .
v_gene: TRBV6-2/TRBV6-3
j_gene: TRBJ2-1
CDR3aa: CASRDTNYNEQFF
CDR3nt: TGTGCCAGCAGGGACACTAACTACAATGAGCAGTTCTTC

d_gene: TRBD2
abundance: .
v_gene: TRBV7-9
j_gene: TRBJ2-3
CDR3aa: CASSRNLLAGMGDTQYF
CDR3nt: TGTGCCAGCAGTCGAAACTTATTAGCGGGGATGGGAGATACGCAGTATTTT

d_gene: .
abundance: .
v_gene: TRBV4-2
j_gene: TRBJ1-1
CDR3aa: CASSQEGGPWNTEAFF
CDR3nt: TGTGCCAGCAGCCAAGAGGGGGGGCCTTGGAACACTGAAGCTTTCTTT

d_gene: .
abundance: few
v_gene: TRBV7-2
j_gene: TRBJ2-1
CDR3aa: CASSGGLYNEQFF
CDR3nt: TGTGCCAGCAGCGGGGGGCTTTACAATGAGCAGTTCTTC

d_gene: .
abundance: .
v_gene: TRBV4-1
j_gene: TRBJ1-4
CDR3aa: CASSQHSRDYNEKLFF
CDR3nt: TGCGCCAGCAGCCAACACTCCCGGGATTATAATGAAAAACTGTTTTTT

d_gene: .
abundance: few
v_gene: TRBV30
j_gene: TRBJ1-2
CDR3aa: CAWTVRGYGYTF
CDR3nt: TGTGCCTGGACCGTAAGGGGTTATGGCTACACCTTC

d_gene: .
abundance: .
v_gene: TRBV3-1
j_gene: TRBJ1-1
CDR3aa: CASSQTRTSPEAFF
CDR3nt: TGTGCCAGCAGCCAGACCCGGACATCCCCTGAAGCTTTCTTT

d_gene: .
abundance: few
v_gene: TRBV7-2
j_gene: TRBJ2-5
CDR3aa: CASSYRTTQETQYF
CDR3nt: TGTGCCAGCAGTTATAGGACCACCCAAGAGACCCAGTACTTC

d_gene: TRBD1
abundance: few
v_gene: TRBV29-1
j_gene: TRBJ1-1
CDR3aa: CSVLQGDTEAFF
CDR3nt: TGCAGCGTTCTACAGGGGGACACTGAAGCTTTCTTT

d_gene: .
abundance: .
v_gene: TRBV12-3/TRBV12-4
j_gene: TRBJ2-5
CDR3aa: CASSFVVGVQETQYF
CDR3nt: TGTGCCAGCAGTTTCGTAGTGGGGGTCCAAGAGACCCAGTACTTC

d_gene: .
abundance: .
v_gene: TRBV10-3
j_gene: TRBJ2-7
CDR3aa: CAISESTPNYEQYF
CDR3nt: TGTGCCATCAGTGAGTCAACCCCCAACTACGAGCAGTACTTC

d_gene: TRBD2
abundance: .
v_gene: TRBV2
j_gene: TRBJ2-1
CDR3aa: CASSDAGGQFF
CDR3nt: TGTGCCAGCAGCGATGCGGGGGGACAGTTCTTC

d_gene: TRBD2
abundance: few
v_gene: TRBV15
j_gene: TRBJ2-1
CDR3aa: CATSPGLAGYNEQFF
CDR3nt: TGTGCCACCAGCCCAGGACTAGCGGGCTACAATGAGCAGTTCTTC

d_gene: .
abundance: few
v_gene: TRBV20-1
j_gene: TRBJ2-3
CDR3aa: CSAGGLAITDTQYF
CDR3nt: TGCAGTGCTGGGGGTCTAGCGATTACAGATACGCAGTATTTT

d_gene: .
abundance: few
v_gene: TRBV7-8
j_gene: TRBJ1-2
CDR3aa: CASSLDPGLYGYTF
CDR3nt: TGTGCCAGCAGCTTAGACCCGGGACTCTATGGCTACACCTTC